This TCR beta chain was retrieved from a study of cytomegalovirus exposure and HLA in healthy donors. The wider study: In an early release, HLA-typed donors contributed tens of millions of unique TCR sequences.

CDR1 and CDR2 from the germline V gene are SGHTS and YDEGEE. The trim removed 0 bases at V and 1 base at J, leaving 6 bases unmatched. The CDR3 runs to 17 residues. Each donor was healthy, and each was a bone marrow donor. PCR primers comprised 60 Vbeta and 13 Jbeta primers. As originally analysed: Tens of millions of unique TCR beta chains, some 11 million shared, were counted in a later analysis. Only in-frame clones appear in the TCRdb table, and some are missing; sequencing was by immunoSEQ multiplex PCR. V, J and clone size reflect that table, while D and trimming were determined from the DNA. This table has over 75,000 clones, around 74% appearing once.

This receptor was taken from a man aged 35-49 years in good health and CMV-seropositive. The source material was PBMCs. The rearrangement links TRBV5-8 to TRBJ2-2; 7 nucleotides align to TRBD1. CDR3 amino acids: CASSLARTGLNTGELFF. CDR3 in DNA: TGTGCCAGCAGCTTGGCAAGGACAGGACTGAACACCGGGGAGCTGTTTTTT.